The next 27 T cell receptor beta chains were all read from a single sample in a study of Ad26.COV2.S vaccination and SARS-CoV-2 variants (dated by TCRdb to the early 2020s). The receptor library was made with the immunoSEQ multiplex PCR assay. What TCRdb holds here is the immuneACCESS table cut down to in-frame rearrangements. Part of the clones is not present; checked against another copy, under half of the missing clones reflect an unresolved V gene, and the others are unexplained. A total of about 420,000 clones appear in this sample, approximately 88% of them only once. 3.6% of the sample rests with the top ten. This specimen's treatment or condition label, interpreted: some 19 received Ad26.COV2.S at low or high dose, single or two shots; 5 received placebo; per-sample allocation not given. Repertoires of vaccine and placebo recipients were sequenced from samples taken on day 63 after the first injection.

This specimen was peripheral blood, taken in a trial of Ad26.COV2.S vaccine versus placebo. These receptors were taken from a person between 18 and 65 years old who received the Ad26.COV2.S COVID-19 vaccine or a placebo.

The chain couples TRBV30 to TRBJ1-4; tentative D call: TRBD1 (5 bases). V shed 3 bases and J shed 3 bases, with 14 bases lying between them. Germline V lookup: CDR1 GTSNPN, CDR2 SVGIG (reference sequence). The CDR3 totals 15 residues. This CDR3 reads CAWRQGAGANEKLFF. In DNA form, the CDR3 reads TGTGCCTGGAGGCAAGGAGCGGGGGCTAATGAAAAACTGTTTTTT.

V usage is TRBV7-9 and J usage is TRBJ2-7; 7 nucleotides agree with TRBD2. V lost 4 bases and J lost 3; bases outside the gene matches: 12. The CDR3 has 16 residues. Germline CDR1 reads SEHNR; CDR2 reads FQNEAQ (reference sequence). Written as DNA, the CDR3 is TGTGCCAGCAGCTCGAAGGGCCTAGCGGACTTCTACGAGCAGTACTTC. The encoded protein is CASSSKGLADFYEQYF.

The J gene is TRBJ2-4, the V gene TRBV5-1, with TRBD1 matching 8 bases. CDR1 and CDR2 from the germline V gene are SGHRS and YFSETQ. The CDR3 contains 15 residues. Losses at the gene ends were 4 bases for V and 7 bases for J; bases not matched to a gene: 10. CDR3 sequence reads: CASSQNLGQGNIQYF. CDR3 DNA: TGCGCCAGCAGCCAAAACCTAGGACAGGGTAACATTCAGTACTTC.

This rearrangement joins TRBV6-5 to TRBJ1-2; D not resolved. CDR3 length: 16 amino acids. The germline gives CDR1 MNHEY, CDR2 SVGAGI. V was clipped by 2 bases and J by 0 bases, with 13 bases between them. The CDR3 DNA reads TGTGCCAGCAGTTACAGGGTGGGGATAGCTAACTATGGCTACACCTTC. Translated: CASSYRVGIANYGYTF.

This sequence joins TRBV24-1 and TRBJ2-3; 7 bases fit TRBD2. Germline V gives CDR1 KGHDR, CDR2 SFDVKD. This CDR3 is built from 16 residues. The junction had 11 bases not matched to a gene; V was cut back by 9 bases and J by 0 bases. CDR3 in amino acids: CATSGSSGPSTDTQYF. CDR3 in DNA: TGTGCCACCTCAGGGAGTAGCGGGCCGAGCACAGATACGCAGTATTTT.

The rearrangement uses TRBV19 and TRBJ1-4; D gene unclear. Trimming shortened V by 4 bases and J by 3 bases, and 18 bases separated the two germline ends. CDR3 size: 17 residues. The germline V gene encodes CDR1 LNHDA and CDR2 SQIVND (reference sequence). The CDR3 bases are TGTGCCAGTAGTAAGCCCTCCCCCGGGGATTCTAATGAAAAACTGTTTTTT. Its translation: CASSKPSPGDSNEKLFF.

This clone was counted a single time. V gene TRBV6-5 combines with J gene TRBJ1-5, with D possibly matching TRBD1 (5 bases). V lost 4 bases, J lost 4 bases, and 8 bases lay in between. CDR1 MNHEY and CDR2 SVGAGI come from the germline V gene. CDR3 length: 13 residues. The CDR3 here is CASSSAGNQPQHF. The DNA of the CDR3 is TGTGCCAGCAGTTCGGCAGGGAATCAGCCCCAGCATTTT.

The V call is TRBV6-5, the J call TRBJ2-3; D remains unclear. The ends were cut back, 6 bases at V and 6 bases at J, with 13 bases in the middle. CDR3 size: 13 residues. Germline CDR1 is MNHEY and CDR2 is SVGAGI. The CDR3 region has the DNA TGTGCCAGCAGCGTTTCGATCGGGGATACGCAGTATTTT. Translation gives CASSVSIGDTQYF.

The chain is built from TRBV10-3 and TRBJ1-2; no clear D. Deletions cut 3 bases from V and 4 bases from J, with 21 bases between. This CDR3 region has 17 residues. Germline CDR1 reads ENHRY; CDR2 reads SYGVKD. Written as DNA, the CDR3 is TGTGCCATCAGTGACGGAGGTGTTGACCGGAACGGCTATGGCTACACCTTC. Its protein is CAISDGGVDRNGYGYTF.

Points on this clone: The junction differs from germline at one of its ends, possibly a read error. The chain carries TRBV2 and TRBJ1-5; 7 bases are a match to TRBD1. Germline CDR1 is SNHLY and CDR2 is FYNNEI. The CDR3 loop spans 15 amino acids. CDR3 loop: CASREGTVTNQPQHF. CDR3 nucleotide sequence: TGTGCCAGCAGGGAAGGGACAGTTACGAATCAGCCCCAGCATTTT.

The rearrangement uses TRBV5-1 and TRBJ1-5, with 10 positions matching TRBD1. The CDR3 is made up of 15 amino acids. Germline V lookup: CDR1 SGHRS, CDR2 YFSETQ. Germline trimming cut 4 bases from V and 4 bases from J; bases unmatched to any gene: 5. The CDR3 reads CASSATGGRNQPQHF. The CDR3 DNA reads TGCGCCAGCAGCGCGACAGGGGGCAGGAATCAGCCCCAGCATTTT.

V usage is TRBV16 and J usage is TRBJ2-2; 8 bases line up with TRBD1. The CDR3 runs 17 residues. J lost 4 bases, V lost 0 bases, and 7 bases had no gene match. CDR1 KGHSY and CDR2 FQNENV come from the germline V gene. The CDR3 is CASSQSRTGTGTGELFF. The CDR3 region has the DNA TGTGCCAGCAGCCAATCTAGGACAGGGACCGGCACCGGGGAGCTGTTTTTT.

DNA of the CDR3: TGTGCCAGCAGCCTATCCGGGCAAGCGGGCACAGATACGCAGTATTTT. It yields the protein CASSLSGQAGTDTQYF. V is TRBV9 and J is TRBJ2-3; possible D gene TRBD2, 5 bases. Germline V gene data show CDR1 as SGDLS and CDR2 as YYNGEE. The germline V and J ends were trimmed by 4 bases and 1 base, with 16 bases remaining between them. The CDR3 is made up of 16 amino acids.

This clone has only a few counts. The identical CDR3 is also encoded by other nucleotide sequences in the sample. The chain has TRBV6-5 and TRBJ1-5, with 7 bases fitting TRBD1. J gave up 4 bases and V 6 bases, and 6 bases lay outside the gene matches. Germline V lookup: CDR1 MNHEY, CDR2 SVGAGI. The CDR3 sequence is 14 residues long. CDR3 in amino acids: CASRLTGENQPQHF. CDR3 in DNA: TGTGCCAGCAGACTTACAGGGGAAAATCAGCCCCAGCATTTT.

The chain has TRBV18 and TRBJ1-2; 8 bases are a match to TRBD1. With V trimmed by 3 bases and J by 6 bases, 3 bases remained unmatched. The length of the CDR3 is 13 residues. Germline CDR1 is KGHSH and CDR2 is LQKENI. The CDR3 DNA is TGTGCCAGCTCACCCAGGGGGCAGGATGGCTACACCTTC. Protein: CASSPRGQDGYTF.

This rearrangement joins TRBV20-1 to TRBJ1-3; TRBD1 might be the D (5 bases). The CDR3 spans 14 residues. Trimming shortened V by 3 bases and J by 2 bases, and 11 bases separated the two germline ends. The germline V gene encodes CDR1 DFQATT and CDR2 SNEGSKA (reference sequence). As DNA, the CDR3 is TGCAGTGCTAGTCCACCAGGGACTGGAAACACCATATATTTT. This encodes CSASPPGTGNTIYF.

This chain connects TRBV9 to TRBJ2-3; D may be TRBD2 (5 bases). Germline CDR1 reads SGDLS; CDR2 reads YYNGEE. The V gene lost 0 bases and the J gene lost 4 bases, with 9 bases spanning the gap. CDR3 length: 14 amino acids. CDR3 protein: CASSVAGSPDTQYF. In DNA, the CDR3 is TGTGCCAGCAGCGTAGCGGGGAGCCCAGATACGCAGTATTTT.

The chain links TRBV7-9 to TRBJ1-1; 9 positions agree with TRBD1. Germline CDR1 is SEHNR and CDR2 is FQNEAQ (reference sequence). The CDR3 is 13 residues long. V was pared by 6 bases and J by 7 bases, with 6 bases of the junction left unmatched. The CDR3 DNA reads as TGTGCCAGCAGACGACAGGGGGTTAATGAAGCTTTCTTT. It is translated as CASRRQGVNEAFF.

V usage is TRBV2 and J usage is TRBJ2-3, with TRBD2 matching 13 bases. The CDR3 length is 15 residues. J was trimmed by 3 bases and V by 10 bases; bases with no gene match: 7. Per the germline V gene, CDR1 is SNHLY and CDR2 is FYNNEI. The CDR3 bases are TGTGCCACCGAACTAGCGGGGGGGCGGACAGATACGCAGTATTTT. The encoded protein is CATELAGGRTDTQYF.

This clone was seen a single time. The chain joins TRBV10-1 to TRBJ2-2, with 8 positions matching TRBD2. Germline V gives CDR1 WNHNN, CDR2 SYGVQD (reference sequence). Trimming took 6 bases from V and 3 from J; bases not matched to a gene: 3. The CDR3 sequence is 14 residues long. The CDR3 DNA follows: TGCGCCAGCAGACCGGGACTAGACACCGGGGAGCTGTTTTTT. Residues: CASRPGLDTGELFF.

V gene TRBV19 combines with J gene TRBJ2-3; a weak D match, TRBD2 (7 bases). V dropped 1 base and J dropped 3 bases, with 17 bases sitting between them. The CDR3 is 17 amino acids. CDR1 is LNHDA, CDR2 SQIVND, per germline (reference sequence). This chain's CDR3 is CASSIGGGGRWTDTQYF. For the CDR3, the DNA is TGTGCCAGTAGTATAGGAGGCGGGGGCCGATGGACAGATACGCAGTATTTT.

This chain joins TRBV2 and TRBJ2-7, with D possibly called TRBD1 or TRBD2 (7 bases each). The CDR3 runs to 15 residues. Trimming pared 6 bases from V and 2 bases from J, leaving 17 bases between. CDR1 SNHLY and CDR2 FYNNEI come from the germline V gene. In DNA form, the CDR3 reads TGTGCCAGCAGCCCCCAGGGGGGGGGAGCCTACGAGCAGTACTTC. Translating it yields CASSPQGGGAYEQYF.

The chain couples TRBV14 to TRBJ2-7; 7 bases align to TRBD1. Germline V gene lookup returns CDR1 SGHDN and CDR2 FVKESK. The CDR3 consists of 15 residues. Trimming removed 4 bases from V and 1 base from J; junction bases left unmatched: 7. This CDR3 is CASSPGTVLSYEQYF. CDR3 DNA: TGTGCCAGCAGCCCGGGGACAGTTTTATCCTACGAGCAGTACTTC.

The chain links TRBV27 to TRBJ1-1; 12 bases line up with TRBD1. CDR1 MNHEY and CDR2 SMNVEV come from the germline V gene (reference sequence). With V trimmed by 5 bases and J by 4 bases, 5 bases remained unmatched. This CDR3 is built from 15 residues. CDR3 nucleotide sequence: TGTGCCAGCAGTGAGGGACAGGGGGCCTCCACTGAAGCTTTCTTT. As protein: CASSEGQGASTEAFF.

This clone was seen a single time. The chain combines TRBV7-2 with TRBJ2-5; TRBD2 is a possible D gene (6 bases). This CDR3 is 16 amino acids long. Deletions cut 5 bases from V and 4 bases from J, with 20 bases between. Germline CDR1 reads SGHTA; CDR2 reads FQGNSA. The CDR3 loop is CASSRVIGTGGETQYF. CDR3 in DNA: TGTGCCAGCAGCAGAGTAATCGGGACCGGGGGAGAGACCCAGTACTTC.

The chain joins TRBV5-1 to TRBJ1-3, with D uncertain. Per germline, CDR1 SGHRS and CDR2 YFSETQ. There are 16 residues in the CDR3. The V end was cut by 0 bases, the J end by 0 bases, with 10 bases between. The CDR3, as DNA: TGCGCCAGCAGCTTGGGTCAGCTTAGCTCTGGAAACACCATATATTTT. Amino acid sequence: CASSLGQLSSGNTIYF.

This chain uses TRBV10-1 with TRBJ2-7; D not resolved. Germline CDR1 WNHNN, CDR2 SYGVQD (reference sequence). CDR3 size: 10 residues. Trimming stripped 4 bases from V and 4 bases from J, with 2 bases between. The DNA for the CDR3 is TGCGCCAGCAGTGGGTACGAGCAGTACTTC. Its translation is CASSGYEQYF.